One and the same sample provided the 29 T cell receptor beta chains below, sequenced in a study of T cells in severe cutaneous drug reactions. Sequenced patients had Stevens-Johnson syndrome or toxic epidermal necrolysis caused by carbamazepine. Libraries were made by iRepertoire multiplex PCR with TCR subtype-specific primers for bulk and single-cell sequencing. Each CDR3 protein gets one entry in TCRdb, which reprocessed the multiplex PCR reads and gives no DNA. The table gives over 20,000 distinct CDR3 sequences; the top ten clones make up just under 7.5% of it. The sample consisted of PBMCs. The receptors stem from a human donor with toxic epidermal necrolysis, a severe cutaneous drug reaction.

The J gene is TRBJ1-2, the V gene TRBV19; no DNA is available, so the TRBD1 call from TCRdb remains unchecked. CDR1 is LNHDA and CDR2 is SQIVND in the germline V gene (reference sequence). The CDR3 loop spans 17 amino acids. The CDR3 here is CASSIDPQGRTNYGYTF.

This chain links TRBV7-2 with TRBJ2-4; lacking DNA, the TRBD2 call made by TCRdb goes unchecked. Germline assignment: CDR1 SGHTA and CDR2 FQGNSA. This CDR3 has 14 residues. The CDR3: CASNPGLAGTIQYF.

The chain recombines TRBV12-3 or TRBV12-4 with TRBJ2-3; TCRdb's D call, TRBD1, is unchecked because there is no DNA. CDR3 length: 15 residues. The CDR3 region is CASSPNWGTGDTQYF.

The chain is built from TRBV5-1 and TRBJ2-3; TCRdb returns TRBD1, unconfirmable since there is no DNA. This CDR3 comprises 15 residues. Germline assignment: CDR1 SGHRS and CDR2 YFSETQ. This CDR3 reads CASSHDRPGTDTQYF.

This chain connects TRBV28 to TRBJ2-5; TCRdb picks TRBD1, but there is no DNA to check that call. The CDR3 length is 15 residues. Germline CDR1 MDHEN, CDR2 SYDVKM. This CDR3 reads CASREQGASGETQYF.

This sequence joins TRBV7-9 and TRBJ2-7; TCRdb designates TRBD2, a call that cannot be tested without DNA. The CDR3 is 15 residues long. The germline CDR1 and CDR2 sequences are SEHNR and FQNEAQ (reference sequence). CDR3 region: CASSFSSGIVYEQYF.

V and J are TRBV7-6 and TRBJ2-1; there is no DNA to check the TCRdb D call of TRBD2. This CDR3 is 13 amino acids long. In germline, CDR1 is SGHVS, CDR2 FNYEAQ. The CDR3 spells CASQREPLAEQFF. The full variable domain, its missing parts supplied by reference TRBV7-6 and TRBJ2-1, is GAGVSQSPRYKVTKRGQDVALRCDPISGHVSLYWYRQALGQGPEFLTYFNYEAQQDKSGLPNDRFSAERPEGSISTLTIQRTEQRDSAMYRCASQREPLAEQFFGPGTRLTVL.

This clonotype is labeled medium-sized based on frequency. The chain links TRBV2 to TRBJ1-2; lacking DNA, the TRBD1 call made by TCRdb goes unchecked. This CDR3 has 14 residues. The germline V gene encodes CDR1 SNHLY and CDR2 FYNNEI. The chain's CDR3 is CASNLGQGMDGYTF. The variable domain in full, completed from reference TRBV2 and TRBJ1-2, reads EPEVTQTPSHQVTQMGQEVILRCVPISNHLYFYWYRQILGQKVEFLVSFYNNEISEKSEIFDDQFSVERPDGSNFTLKIRSTKLEDSAMYFCASNLGQGMDGYTFGSGTRLTVV.

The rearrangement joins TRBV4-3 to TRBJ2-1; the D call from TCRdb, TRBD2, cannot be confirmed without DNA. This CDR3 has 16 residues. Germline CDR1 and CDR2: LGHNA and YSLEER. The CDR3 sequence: CASSQDGTGARNEQFF.

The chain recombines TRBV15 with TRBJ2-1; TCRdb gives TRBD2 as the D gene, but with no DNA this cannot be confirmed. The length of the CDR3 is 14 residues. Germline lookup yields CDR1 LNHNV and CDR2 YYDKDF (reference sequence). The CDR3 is CATSKGLAGDEQFF. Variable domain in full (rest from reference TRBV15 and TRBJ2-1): DAMVIQNPRYQVTQFGKPVTLSCSQTLNHNVMYWYQQKSSQAPKLLFHYYDKDFNNEADTPDNFQSRRPNTSFCFLDIRSPGLGDTAMYLCATSKGLAGDEQFFGPGTRLTVL.

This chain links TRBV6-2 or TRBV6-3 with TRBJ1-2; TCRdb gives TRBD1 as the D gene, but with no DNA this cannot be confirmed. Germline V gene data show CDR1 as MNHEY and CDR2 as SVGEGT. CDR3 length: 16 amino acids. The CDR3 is CASSPGQTILNYGYTF.

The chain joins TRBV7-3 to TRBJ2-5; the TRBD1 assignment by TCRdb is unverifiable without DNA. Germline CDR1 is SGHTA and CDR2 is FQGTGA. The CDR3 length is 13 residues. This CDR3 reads CASSLGTGETQYF.

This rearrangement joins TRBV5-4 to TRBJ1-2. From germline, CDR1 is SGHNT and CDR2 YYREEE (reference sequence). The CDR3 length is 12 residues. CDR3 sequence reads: CASSLALYGYTF. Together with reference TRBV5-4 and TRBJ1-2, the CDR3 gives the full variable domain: ETGVTQSPTHLIKTRGQQVTLRCSSQSGHNTVSWYQQALGQGPQFIFQYYREEENGRGNFPPRFSGLQFPNYSSELNVNALELDDSALYLCASSLALYGYTFGSGTRLTVV.

The CDR3 sequence: CSAPGWDREFQYADTQYF. This sequence joins TRBV29-1 and TRBJ2-3; checking the TCRdb D call of TRBD1 is not possible without DNA. The germline V gene encodes CDR1 SQVTM and CDR2 ANQGSEA. The CDR3 is 18 residues long.

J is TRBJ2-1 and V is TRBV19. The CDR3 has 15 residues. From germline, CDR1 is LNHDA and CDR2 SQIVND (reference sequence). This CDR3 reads CASSRSSSSYNEQFF.

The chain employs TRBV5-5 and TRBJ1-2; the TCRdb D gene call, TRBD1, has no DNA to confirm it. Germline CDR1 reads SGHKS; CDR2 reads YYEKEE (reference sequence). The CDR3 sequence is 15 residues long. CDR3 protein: CASSPTPGTGYGYTF.

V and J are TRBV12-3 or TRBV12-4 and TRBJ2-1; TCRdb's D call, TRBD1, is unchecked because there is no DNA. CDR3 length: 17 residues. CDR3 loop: CASSPTVQVRTYNEQFF.

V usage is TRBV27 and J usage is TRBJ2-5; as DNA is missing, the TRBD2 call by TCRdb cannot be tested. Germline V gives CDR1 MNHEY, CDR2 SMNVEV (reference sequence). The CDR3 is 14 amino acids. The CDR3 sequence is CASSLASGRETQYF.

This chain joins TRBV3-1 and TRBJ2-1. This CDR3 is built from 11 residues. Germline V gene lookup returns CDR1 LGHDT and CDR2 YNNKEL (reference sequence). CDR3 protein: CASSQVYRQFF.

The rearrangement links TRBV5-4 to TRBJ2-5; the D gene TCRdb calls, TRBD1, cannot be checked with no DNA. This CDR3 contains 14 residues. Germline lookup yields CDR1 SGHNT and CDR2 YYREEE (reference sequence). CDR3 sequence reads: CASSPGGAQETQYF.

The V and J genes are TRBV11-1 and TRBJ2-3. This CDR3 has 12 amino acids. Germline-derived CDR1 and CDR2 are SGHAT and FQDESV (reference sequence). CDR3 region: CASSHGPDTQYF.

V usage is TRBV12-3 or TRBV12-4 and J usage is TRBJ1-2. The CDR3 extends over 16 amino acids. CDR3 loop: CASSLALSRSNYGYTF.

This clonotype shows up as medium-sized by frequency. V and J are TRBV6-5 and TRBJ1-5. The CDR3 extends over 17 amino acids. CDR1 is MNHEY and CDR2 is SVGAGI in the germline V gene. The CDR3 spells CASSYSWGPNSNQPQHF.

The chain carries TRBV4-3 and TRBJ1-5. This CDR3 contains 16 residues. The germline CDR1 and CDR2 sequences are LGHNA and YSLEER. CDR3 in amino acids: CASSQDWTTGNQPQHF.

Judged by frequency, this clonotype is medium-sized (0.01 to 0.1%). CDR3 loop: CASRAGLAGGAGANVLTF. V gene TRBV2 combines with J gene TRBJ2-6; TCRdb reports TRBD2, a call that lacks DNA to check it against. The V gene's germline CDR1 is SNHLY and CDR2 FYNNEI. The CDR3 length is 18 residues. The full variable domain, with the rest looked up from reference TRBV2 and TRBJ2-6, is EPEVTQTPSHQVTQMGQEVILRCVPISNHLYFYWYRQILGQKVEFLVSFYNNEISEKSEIFDDQFSVERPDGSNFTLKIRSTKLEDSAMYFCASRAGLAGGAGANVLTFGAGSRLTVL.

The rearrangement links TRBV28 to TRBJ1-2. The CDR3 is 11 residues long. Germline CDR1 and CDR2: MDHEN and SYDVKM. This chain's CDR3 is CASRLNYGYTF.

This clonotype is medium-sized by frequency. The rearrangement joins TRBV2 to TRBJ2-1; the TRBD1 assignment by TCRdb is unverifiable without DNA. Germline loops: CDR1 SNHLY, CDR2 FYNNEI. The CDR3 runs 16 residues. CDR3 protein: CASSPPAGSSYNEQFF.

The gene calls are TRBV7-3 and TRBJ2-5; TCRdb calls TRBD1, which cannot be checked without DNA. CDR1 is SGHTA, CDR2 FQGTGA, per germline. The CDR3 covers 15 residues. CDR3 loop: CASSPAGTAGETQYF.

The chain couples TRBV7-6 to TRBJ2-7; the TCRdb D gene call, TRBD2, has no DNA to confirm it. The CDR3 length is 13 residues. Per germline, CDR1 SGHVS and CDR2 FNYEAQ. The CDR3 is CASSLGLSGEQYF.